The rows below give T cell receptor beta chains drawn from one sample of a study of blood T cell repertoires in COVID-19. Sequencing was performed with immunoSEQ multiplex PCR; in TCRdb, only in-frame clones are kept and a portion is missing. The sample records approximately 350,000 clones, 80% to 90% being singletons. The specimen was peripheral blood. Receptors were obtained from a woman aged 55-69 years with COVID-19, enrolled during active disease. Each CDR3 is given with its conserved first and last residue. The D gene is left open where the match is weak. The size entry is marked missing in some rows and otherwise reads once, few, many or a size class.

clone_size j_call d_call v_call cdr3_nt cdr3_aa
- TRBJ2-3 TRBD2 TRBV27 TGTGCCAGCAGTTTAGGTGGGGGGGGGTACCTTAGCACAGATACGCAGTATTTT CASSLGGGGYLSTDTQYF
once TRBJ2-7 - TRBV6-5 TGTGCCAGCAGCTATCAATACGAGCAGTACTTC CASSYQYEQYF
- TRBJ2-4 TRBD2 TRBV15 TGTGCCACCGCATCTAGCGGGGCGTCCAAAAACATTCAGTACTTC CATASSGASKNIQYF
- TRBJ1-2 - TRBV5-1 TGCGCCAGCAGCTTGGTCCCGGGGGGCTATGGCTACACCTTC CASSLVPGGYGYTF
- TRBJ1-2 TRBD1 TRBV15 TGTGCCACCAGCAGAGATAGGGCAGGGGGCTCTGATGGCTACACCTTC CATSRDRAGGSDGYTF
- TRBJ1-6 TRBD1 TRBV5-1 TGCGCCAGCAGCCTCCGACAGGGGGATGATTCACCCCTCCACTTT CASSLRQGDDSPLHF
- TRBJ2-7 - TRBV5-1 TGCGCCAGCAGCTTCGGTGGTGAGCAGTACTTC CASSFGGEQYF
- TRBJ2-7 - TRBV7-8 TGTGCCAGCAGCTTACAGTACGAGCAGTACTTC CASSLQYEQYF
- TRBJ1-2 - TRBV9 TGTGCCAGCAGCCCACTCCAGGGTGGCTATGGCTACACCTTC CASSPLQGGYGYTF
few TRBJ1-5 TRBD1 TRBV6-5 TGTGCCAGCAACCTCTCGGGACAGGGGCAGCCCCAGCATTTT CASNLSGQGQPQHF
- TRBJ2-7 - TRBV18 TGTGCCAGCTCGCCCGGTTCCTACGAGCAGTACTTC CASSPGSYEQYF
- TRBJ1-2 TRBD1 TRBV7-9 TGTGCCAGCAGCCCAGCAGGGGGACAGTATGGCTACACCTTC CASSPAGGQYGYTF
- TRBJ1-1 - TRBV5-1 TGCGCCAGCAGCTTGCTACAGGTGAACACTGAAGCTTTCTTT CASSLLQVNTEAFF
- TRBJ1-1 - TRBV14 TGTGCCAGCAGCCGCTGGACTAACACTGAAGCTTTCTTT CASSRWTNTEAFF
- TRBJ1-6 TRBD1 TRBV7-3 TGTGCCAGCAGCCAACAGGGGCAGCTTTCACCCCTCCACTTT CASSQQGQLSPLHF
once TRBJ2-3 - TRBV10-3 TGTGCCATCAGTGAGCCCAGGGGCTTTGCAGATACGCAGTATTTT CAISEPRGFADTQYF
- TRBJ2-7 TRBD1 TRBV3-1/TRBV3-2 TGTGCCAGCAGCCAAGGACAGGGGGTTGGGTACGAGCAGTACTTC CASSQGQGVGYEQYF
- TRBJ2-2 - TRBV7-2 TGTGCCAGCAGCTTAGCGACGAGGGGGGAGCTGTTTTTT CASSLATRGELFF
- TRBJ2-5 TRBD2 TRBV3-1/TRBV3-2 TGTGCCAGCAGCCCCCGACTAGCGGGGGCTCAAGAGACCCAGTACTTC CASSPRLAGAQETQYF
- TRBJ1-5 TRBD1 TRBV7-2 TGTGCCAGCAGCACGACAGGGGATCGAGGACAGCCCCAGCATTTT CASSTTGDRGQPQHF
- TRBJ1-5 TRBD1 TRBV19 TGTGCCAGTAGTATAGTAGTCGGGACAGGGAGACAGCCCCAGCATTTT CASSIVVGTGRQPQHF
- TRBJ2-1 TRBD2 TRBV7-2 TGTGCCAGCAGCTTCTCGGGGGGGGCCCACAATGAGCAGTTCTTC CASSFSGGAHNEQFF
- TRBJ1-1 - TRBV15 TGTGCCACCAGCAGGTGGGGGGAGAAAATGAACACTGAAGCTTTCTTT CATSRWGEKMNTEAFF
few TRBJ1-5 - TRBV7-2 TGTGCCAGCAGCTTAGCGGCAGGTCCTAGCAATCAGCCCCAGCATTTT CASSLAAGPSNQPQHF
- TRBJ2-1 TRBD2 TRBV5-1 TGCGCCAGCAGCTTCCCTAGCGGGGGGATCCGGACCTACAATGAGCAGTTCTTC CASSFPSGGIRTYNEQFF
- TRBJ2-2 TRBD2 TRBV10-1 TGCGCCAGCGAACCGGGACTAGCCGACACCGGGGAGCTGTTTTTT CASEPGLADTGELFF
- TRBJ2-7 TRBD1 TRBV5-1 TGCGCCAGCAGCTGGACAGGTAGCTCCTACGAGCAGTACTTC CASSWTGSSYEQYF
- TRBJ1-1 - TRBV14 TGTGCCAGCAGCCAATCCACAACCGTCCGCCGTTTGAAAGCTTTCTTT CASSQSTTVRRLKAFF
- TRBJ1-2 - TRBV1 TGCACCAGCAGCTACCAGGGGGCTTTGTGGGGCTACACCTTC CTSSYQGALWGYTF
- TRBJ2-5 - TRBV6-5 TGTGCCAGCAGTCCGCGCGTGGAGACCCAGTACTTC CASSPRVETQYF
- TRBJ1-4 - TRBV6-5 TGTGCCAGCAGGCAGGGTTACGAAAAACTGTTTTTT CASRQGYEKLFF
few TRBJ1-1 - TRBV5-1 TGCGCCAGCAGCCGTGACAGTTACACTGAAGCTTTCTTT CASSRDSYTEAFF
- TRBJ2-1 TRBD2 TRBV7-9 TGTGCCAGCAATAGCGGGGATTACAATGAGCAGTTCTTC CASNSGDYNEQFF
- TRBJ1-1 - TRBV7-3 TGTGCCAGCAGTACCGGGTCAATGAACACTGAAGCTTTCTTT CASSTGSMNTEAFF
- TRBJ1-2 - TRBV29-1 TGCAGTTTGGGGGCCCCAAGTGGCTACACCTTC CSLGAPSGYTF
once TRBJ1-6 - TRBV6-7 TGTGCCAGCAGTTATAAGGGACTTCTGCGGAATTCACCCCTCCACTTT CASSYKGLLRNSPLHF
- TRBJ2-7 - TRBV5-1 TGCGCCAGCAGCCCGGGACACCGCTACGAGCAGTACTTC CASSPGHRYEQYF